This T cell receptor (beta chain) was identified in a study of blood T cells in healthy people across ages. CDR1 and CDR2 from the germline V gene are SGHDN and FVKESK. The CDR3 contains 15 residues. V gave up 5 bases and J gave up 5 bases, with 18 bases separating them. Sample-barcoded 5' priming and a J-beta primer mix drove a second PCR of 7 to 11 cycles. TCRdb re-called the 5' RACE reads with MiXCR, one entry per CDR3 protein. The sample includes 800,000 to 950,000 distinct CDR3 sequences, roughly 35% of them seen just once. Sequencing was performed on blood. This clonotype was obtained from a man aged 18-30 years in good health. The rearrangement joins TRBV14 to TRBJ1-2; TRBD1 might be the D (5 bases). CDR3 region: CASSDGTALGYGYTF. DNA for the CDR3: TGTGCCAGCAGCGACGGGACCGCCTTAGGATATGGCTACACCTTC.